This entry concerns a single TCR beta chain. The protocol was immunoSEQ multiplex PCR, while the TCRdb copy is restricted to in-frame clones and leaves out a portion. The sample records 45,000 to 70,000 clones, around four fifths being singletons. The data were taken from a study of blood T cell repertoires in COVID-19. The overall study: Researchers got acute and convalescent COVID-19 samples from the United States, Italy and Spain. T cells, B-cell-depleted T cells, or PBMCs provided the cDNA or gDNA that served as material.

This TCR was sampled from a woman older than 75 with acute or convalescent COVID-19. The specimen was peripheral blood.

CDR3 region: CASREGQGNTEAFF. The CDR3 DNA follows: TGTGCCAGCAGAGAAGGACAGGGTAACACTGAAGCTTTCTTT. The chain combines TRBV6-6 with TRBJ1-1; TRBD1 matches 8 bases. The CDR3 has 14 residues. Per germline, CDR1 MNHNY and CDR2 SVGAGI (reference sequence). The J segment lost 2 bases and the V segment lost 6 bases, leaving 5 bases of the junction unmatched.